Listed here are 12 T cell receptor beta chains from one sample, sequenced in a study of cytomegalovirus exposure and HLA in healthy donors. The PCR ran on 60 Vbeta and 13 Jbeta primers. Profiled with immunoSEQ multiplex PCR; TCRdb holds only in-frame clones, not every one. Here the sample spans under 200,000 clones, more than 9.5% being singletons. Material: PBMCs. The receptors stem from a man aged 45-65 years in good health and CMV-seropositive.

V gene TRBV18 combines with J gene TRBJ1-1; a weak D match, TRBD1 (6 bases). In germline, CDR1 is KGHSH, CDR2 LQKENI. The V and J ends lost 10 bases and 0 bases respectively, with 12 bases between them. This CDR3 comprises 13 residues. Written as DNA, the CDR3 is TGTGCCACCCGCGGACAGCTGAACACTGAAGCTTTCTTT. Translating it yields CATRGQLNTEAFF.

The chain couples TRBV5-5 to TRBJ1-5, with 7 bases matching TRBD1. V shed 0 bases, J shed 2 bases, and the junction held 2 bases outside the gene matches. Germline CDR1 is SGHKS and CDR2 is YYEKEE (reference sequence). The CDR3 is made up of 15 amino acids. The CDR3 reads CASSLDRGGNQPQHF. The CDR3 DNA is TGTGCCAGCAGCTTGGACAGGGGAGGCAATCAGCCCCAGCATTTT.

The chain joins TRBV7-9 to TRBJ2-7, with 7 nucleotides matching TRBD1. Trimming removed 4 bases from V and 6 bases from J; junction bases left unmatched: 9. The CDR3 length is 14 residues. Germline CDR1 is SEHNR and CDR2 is FQNEAQ (reference sequence). The CDR3 here is CASSSTGLGSEQYF. The DNA for the CDR3 is TGTGCCAGCAGCTCGACAGGGTTGGGGTCCGAGCAGTACTTC. Based on the CDR3 plus reference TRBV7-9 and TRBJ2-7, the full variable domain is DTGVSQNPRHKITKRGQNVTFRCDPISEHNRLYWYRQTLGQGPEFLTYFQNEAQLEKSRLLSDRFSAERPKGSFSTLEIQRTEQGDSAMYLCASSSTGLGSEQYFGPGTRLTVT.

This clone came up a few times. J is TRBJ1-5 and V is TRBV19; D is uncertain. This CDR3 is 16 amino acids long. From germline, CDR1 is LNHDA and CDR2 SQIVND (reference sequence). Trimming removed 3 bases at V and 6 bases at J, with 18 bases between. CDR3 in amino acids: CASSIYGRGTGQPQHF. The CDR3 DNA reads as TGTGCCAGTAGTATCTATGGCAGAGGAACTGGTCAGCCCCAGCATTTT.

This chain connects TRBV11-3 to TRBJ2-5, with 8 positions matching TRBD2. The CDR3 spans 16 residues. The V and J ends lost 2 bases and 1 base, in that order; junction bases with no gene match: 6. Germline V gene sequence: CDR1 SGHNT, CDR2 YENEEA. Written as DNA, the CDR3 is TGTGCCAGCAGCTTACGGCGGGGGGCCAGCCAAGAGACCCAGTACTTC. Amino acids: CASSLRRGASQETQYF. The full variable domain, in which reference TRBV11-3 and TRBJ2-5 provide the parts outside the CDR3, is EAGVVQSPRYKIIEKKQPVAFWCNPISGHNTLYWYLQNLGQGPELLIRYENEEAVDDSQLPKDRFSAERLKGVDSTLKIQPAELGDSAVYLCASSLRRGASQETQYFGPGTRLLVL.

The rearrangement uses TRBV13 and TRBJ2-1, with 10 nucleotides matching TRBD1. Germline V gene sequence: CDR1 PRHDT, CDR2 FYEKMQ (reference sequence). Trimming at V came to 5 bases and at J to 1 base, leaving 5 bases not matched to a gene. This CDR3 comprises 16 residues. The CDR3 DNA is TGTGCCAGCAGCCCTAGGACAGGGGGGTCCTACAATGAGCAGTTCTTC. Protein: CASSPRTGGSYNEQFF.

This clone was recorded a few times. The chain links TRBV7-9 to TRBJ1-1; no clear D. There are 10 residues in the CDR3. Germline lookup yields CDR1 SEHNR and CDR2 FQNEAQ (reference sequence). The V and J ends lost 2 bases and 9 bases respectively, with 4 bases between them. The DNA for the CDR3 is TGTGCCAGCAGCTTACTCCAAGCTTTCTTT. Its translation: CASSLLQAFF.

This chain connects TRBV5-1 to TRBJ1-6; 9 bases match TRBD1. The germline V gene has CDR1 SGHRS and CDR2 YFSETQ. Trimming removed 4 bases from V and 7 bases from J; junction bases left unmatched: 6. This CDR3 contains 15 residues. The CDR3 is CASSVSGTGNSPLHF. The CDR3 bases are TGCGCCAGCAGCGTTTCCGGGACAGGGAATTCACCCCTCCACTTT.

This sequence joins TRBV5-1 and TRBJ1-2; 9 bases fit TRBD1. The CDR3 consists of 14 residues. Germline V gene sequence: CDR1 SGHRS, CDR2 YFSETQ. Losses at the gene ends were 5 bases for V and 6 bases for J; bases not matched to a gene: 8. The CDR3 region is CASSLIGQGNGYTF. The CDR3 DNA reads TGCGCCAGCAGTTTAATCGGACAGGGGAATGGCTACACCTTC. The variable domain in full, completed from reference TRBV5-1 and TRBJ1-2, reads KAGVTQTPRYLIKTRGQQVTLSCSPISGHRSVSWYQQTPGQGLQFLFEYFSETQRNKGNFPGRFSGRQFSNSRSEMNVSTLELGDSALYLCASSLIGQGNGYTFGSGTRLTVV.

The sample holds a few counts of this clone. CDR3 residues: CASSRSRGRTYEQYF. The CDR3, as DNA: TGTGCCAGCAGCAGATCAAGGGGGCGAACCTACGAGCAGTACTTC. J is TRBJ2-7 and V is TRBV11-2; 7 nucleotides align to TRBD1. This CDR3 has 15 residues. Germline V gene data show CDR1 as SGHAT and CDR2 as FQNNGV. V lost 5 bases to trimming and J lost 2 bases; unmatched junction nucleotides: 9.

This clone was observed a handful of times. A read error may produce the germline difference seen at one junction end. J is TRBJ2-2 and V is TRBV7-7, with TRBD2 matching over 13 bases. This CDR3 is built from 17 residues. The germline V gene has CDR1 SSHAT and CDR2 FNYEAQ (reference sequence). CDR3 in DNA: TGTGCTAGCAGCCAAACTAGCGGGGGGGCTGGCACCGGGGAGCTGTTTTTT. This sequence encodes CASSQTSGGAGTGELFF.

V usage is TRBV5-6 and J usage is TRBJ1-4; D uncertain. Germline V gives CDR1 SGHDT, CDR2 YYEEEE. Trimming removed 0 bases at V and 7 bases at J, with 16 bases between. The CDR3 sequence is 16 residues long. The CDR3 loop is CASSLGPGLRGEKLFF. The CDR3 DNA follows: TGTGCCAGCAGCTTGGGGCCGGGCCTACGGGGTGAAAAACTGTTTTTT.